The rows below give T cell receptor beta chains drawn from one sample of a study of T cell changes during pregnancy in multiple sclerosis. Some clones are missing from TCRdb's copy, which holds only in-frame ones; the method was immunoSEQ multiplex PCR. The sample shows approximately 100,000 clones, roughly nine tenths of them seen only once. This specimen consisted of peripheral blood, obtained after pregnancy. The receptor set was obtained from a female donor with multiple sclerosis, enrolled in a pregnancy study. The CDR3 runs from the conserved cysteine through the conserved F or W. The order of the fields is J gene, V gene, clone size, D gene, CDR3 protein, CDR3 DNA. The D gene is left open where the match is weak. Expanded clones are given a class, and other clones once, few, many or no size at all.

TRBJ2-3 | TRBV5-1 | NA | NA | CASSLTLGDLAFNTQYF | TGCGCCAGCAGCTTAACCCTCGGCGACTTGGCTTTTAATACGCAGTATTTT
TRBJ2-5 | TRBV7-2 | NA | TRBD2 | CASSLSRGGSQETQYF | TGTGCCAGCAGCCTCTCCCGCGGGGGGTCCCAAGAGACCCAGTACTTC
TRBJ1-3 | TRBV19 | NA | NA | CASSTEQGLAGNTIYF | TGTGCCAGTAGTACAGAGCAGGGTCTTGCTGGAAACACCATATATTTT
TRBJ1-1 | TRBV6-6 | NA | NA | CASSYSEGNTEAFF | TGTGCCAGCAGTTACTCCGAGGGGAACACTGAAGCTTTCTTT
TRBJ2-1 | TRBV10-3 | NA | TRBD1 | CAIGTVVYNEQFF | TGTGCCATCGGGACAGTCGTTTACAATGAGCAGTTCTTC
TRBJ2-1 | TRBV4-2 | once | NA | CASSQAGELGNEQFF | TGTGCCAGCAGCCAAGCGGGGGAACTTGGGAATGAGCAGTTCTTC
TRBJ2-1 | TRBV7-8 | NA | TRBD1 | CASSLWRTGELAGNEQFF | TGTGCCAGCAGCTTATGGAGGACAGGGGAGCTGGCGGGCAATGAGCAGTTCTTC
TRBJ2-7 | TRBV5-1 | NA | TRBD1 | CASSAHRDRYEQYF | TGCGCCAGCAGCGCTCACCGGGACAGGTACGAGCAGTACTTC
TRBJ1-1 | TRBV7-9 | NA | NA | CAAEGREVAEAFF | TGTGCCGCCGAGGGGAGGGAGGTCGCGGAAGCTTTCTTT
TRBJ1-2 | TRBV4-1 | NA | NA | CASSPRPGGEQIYGYTF | TGCGCCAGCAGCCCCCGCCCGGGGGGCGAGCAGATTTATGGCTACACCTTC
TRBJ2-3 | TRBV19 | NA | NA | CASSIELGARSTQYF | TGTGCCAGTAGTATAGAATTGGGGGCCCGGAGTACGCAGTATTTT
TRBJ2-1 | TRBV7-9 | NA | TRBD2 | CASSLGLAGNEQFF | TGTGCCAGCAGCTTAGGACTAGCCGGCAATGAGCAGTTCTTC
TRBJ1-1 | TRBV9 | NA | NA | CASSPTQAHEAFF | TGTGCCAGCAGCCCAACACAGGCCCATGAAGCTTTCTTT
TRBJ1-1 | TRBV7-9 | NA | NA | CASSSPLGQSEAFF | TGTGCCAGCAGCTCACCCCTCGGACAGAGTGAAGCTTTCTTT
TRBJ2-2 | TRBV5-1 | NA | NA | CASSLQFTGNTGELFF | TGCGCCAGCAGCCTGCAATTTACAGGAAACACCGGGGAGCTGTTTTTT
TRBJ2-7 | TRBV5-1 | NA | NA | CASSSSGVSVEQYF | TGCGCCAGCAGCTCCTCAGGGGTGTCGGTCGAGCAGTACTTC
TRBJ1-2 | TRBV14 | NA | NA | CASSQDASYGYTF | TGTGCCAGCAGCCAAGACGCCAGCTATGGCTACACCTTC
TRBJ2-7 | TRBV13 | NA | TRBD2 | CASSPRGGLHEQYF | TGTGCCAGCAGCCCCCGGGGGGGATTGCACGAGCAGTACTTC
TRBJ2-7 | TRBV5-6 | NA | NA | CASSLTDLLNEQYF | TGTGCCAGCAGCTTGACAGACCTTCTAAACGAGCAGTACTTC
TRBJ1-3 | TRBV14 | NA | TRBD1 | CASSQVGQGGYPGNTIYF | TGTGCCAGCAGCCAAGTGGGACAGGGAGGATATCCTGGAAACACCATATATTTT
TRBJ1-2 | TRBV13 | NA | NA | CASSLRTHPPNYGYTF | TGTGCCAGCAGCTTGAGGACTCACCCCCCTAACTATGGCTACACCTTC
TRBJ2-5 | TRBV9 | few | NA | CASSPLSGETQYF | TGTGCCAGCAGCCCCCTATCCGGGGAGACCCAGTACTTC
TRBJ2-5 | TRBV5-4 | NA | TRBD2 | CASSNQRTSGETQYF | TGTGCCAGCAGCAACCAGCGGACTAGCGGAGAGACCCAGTACTTC
TRBJ1-1 | TRBV9 | NA | TRBD1 | CASSVEDPGTGGPSNTEAFF | TGTGCCAGCAGCGTAGAGGACCCCGGGACAGGTGGCCCTTCTAACACTGAAGCTTTCTTT
TRBJ1-1 | TRBV5-1 | NA | NA | CASSLGEVNTEAFF | TGCGCCAGCAGCTTAGGGGAGGTGAACACTGAAGCTTTCTTT
TRBJ2-5 | TRBV6-5 | NA | TRBD2 | CASSPAGQETQYF | TGTGCCAGCAGTCCAGCGGGGCAAGAGACCCAGTACTTC